Following are 10 T cell receptor beta chains from one sample sequenced in a study of cytomegalovirus exposure and HLA in healthy donors. Primers: 60 Vbeta forward and 13 Jbeta reverse. Method: immunoSEQ multiplex PCR; TCRdb's copy keeps in-frame clones and lacks some. The table lists 240,000 or so clones, about 86% of them singletons. The sequenced sample consisted of PBMCs. All receptors derive from a woman in her sixties in good health and CMV-seropositive.

V and J are TRBV27 and TRBJ2-3; 13 nucleotides match TRBD2. V trimming: 4 bases; J trimming: 4 bases; junction bases outside the gene matches: 11. The germline V gene encodes CDR1 MNHEY and CDR2 SMNVEV (reference sequence). The CDR3 is 18 amino acids. CDR3 sequence reads: CASSSLLRTSGSPDTQYF. The CDR3 DNA follows: TGTGCCAGCAGTTCGCTACTCAGGACTAGCGGGAGCCCAGATACGCAGTATTTT.

CDR3 amino acids: CASSLLGGEDEKLFF. For the CDR3, the DNA is TGCGCCAGCAGCTTGTTAGGGGGAGAAGATGAAAAACTGTTTTTT. J is TRBJ1-4 and V is TRBV5-1; D is possibly TRBD1 (6 bases). Germline loops: CDR1 SGHRS, CDR2 YFSETQ. This CDR3 has 15 residues. V lost 1 base and J 6 bases, leaving 13 bases between the germline ends.

The chain carries TRBV6-5 and TRBJ2-4; D might be TRBD2 (5 bases). CDR1 MNHEY and CDR2 SVGAGI come from the germline V gene. This CDR3 contains 15 residues. V dropped 2 bases and J dropped 2 bases, with 10 bases sitting between them. CDR3 nucleotide sequence: TGTGCCAGCAGTTACGATCTAGCCTCCAAAAACATTCAGTACTTC. Translating it yields CASSYDLASKNIQYF.

V usage is TRBV7-3 and J usage is TRBJ2-1; D may be TRBD1 (6 bases). The CDR3 has 16 amino acids. Germline V gene data show CDR1 as SGHTA and CDR2 as FQGTGA. V dropped 0 bases and J dropped 6 bases, with 15 bases sitting between them. For the CDR3, the DNA is TGTGCCAGCAGCTTAACATACAGCGCCAGGGGCAATGAGCAGTTCTTC. This encodes CASSLTYSARGNEQFF.

In its sample, this clone was seen a few times. In DNA form, the CDR3 reads TGTGCCAGCAGATCAGGGATGGGGGGAGAGACCCAGTACTTC. Protein sequence: CASRSGMGGETQYF. This chain connects TRBV6-1 to TRBJ2-5, with a possible D match to TRBD2 (6 bases). Per germline, CDR1 MNHNS and CDR2 SASEGT. The CDR3 consists of 14 residues. Trimming removed 6 bases from V and 4 bases from J, with 15 bases in between.

The chain joins TRBV19 to TRBJ2-1, with D hard to call. There are 15 residues in the CDR3. Germline CDR1 and CDR2: LNHDA and SQIVND (reference sequence). V was trimmed by 5 bases and J by 0 bases, leaving 11 bases between them. CDR3: CASSSPLSSYNEQFF. DNA for the CDR3: TGTGCCAGTAGTTCGCCCCTAAGCTCCTACAATGAGCAGTTCTTC. Full variable domain (remainder filled in from reference TRBV19 and TRBJ2-1): DGGITQSPKYLFRKEGQNVTLSCEQNLNHDAMYWYRQDPGQGLRLIYYSQIVNDFQKGDIAEGYSVSREKKESFPLTVTSAQKNPTAFYLCASSSPLSSYNEQFFGPGTRLTVL.

This chain connects TRBV19 to TRBJ1-4, with TRBD1 matching over 10 bases. V was clipped by 9 bases and J by 10 bases; unmatched bases: 14. Germline CDR1 is LNHDA and CDR2 is SQIVND (reference sequence). CDR3 length: 15 residues. The CDR3 coding sequence is TGTGCCAGCCAAAAACCAGGGACAGGGGACGTAAAACTGTTTTTT. This codes for CASQKPGTGDVKLFF.

In its sample, this clone was seen once. V gene TRBV5-1 combines with J gene TRBJ2-2, with TRBD1 matching 8 bases. Germline-derived CDR1 and CDR2 are SGHRS and YFSETQ. This CDR3 is 15 amino acids long. V was pared by 0 bases and J by 3 bases, with 1 base of the junction left unmatched. CDR3 sequence (DNA): TGCGCCAGCAGCTTGGACAGGGGGGACACCGGGGAGCTGTTTTTT. Translating it yields CASSLDRGDTGELFF.

The chain couples TRBV29-1 to TRBJ2-1; 8 nucleotides match TRBD2. V shed 4 bases and J 1 base; nucleotides not matched to a gene: 6. Germline loops: CDR1 SQVTM, CDR2 ANQGSEA. The CDR3 is 15 amino acids. The CDR3 reads CSVAIGGRSYNEQFF. The CDR3 DNA sequence: TGCAGCGTTGCTATAGGCGGGAGGTCCTACAATGAGCAGTTCTTC.

This chain links TRBV7-2 with TRBJ2-2; the D gene is possibly TRBD2 (6 bases). V was pared by 0 bases and J by 0 bases, with 8 bases between. This CDR3 contains 16 residues. Germline assignment: CDR1 SGHTA and CDR2 FQGNSA. CDR3 sequence (DNA): TGTGCCAGCAGCTTAGCGGGACTCCCGAACACCGGGGAGCTGTTTTTT. Protein product: CASSLAGLPNTGELFF.